The clone carrying this TCR beta chain was picked up many times. TCRdb reprocessed the 5' RACE reads with MiXCR, giving one entry per CDR3 protein. The sample records about 28,000 distinct CDR3 sequences, about 6% being singletons. This CDR3 comprises 16 residues. Trimming left V 3 bases short and J 4 bases short, with 15 bases between. The germline CDR1 and CDR2 sequences are MGHRA and YSYEKL. The sample belongs to a study of early T cells in non-severe SARS-CoV-2 infection. The source material was whole blood. This chain joins TRBV4-1 and TRBJ1-4; a possible D gene is TRBD1 (6 bases). The origin of this receptor is an adult who was a healthcare worker with PCR-confirmed SARS-CoV-2 infection or an uninfected control (not recorded which). The CDR3 here is CASSQGPGQLNEKLFF. The CDR3 DNA reads as TGCGCCAGCAGCCAGGGGCCTGGACAGCTTAATGAAAAACTGTTTTTT.